This passage covers 19 T cell receptor beta chains from one sample sequenced in a study of STAT3 mutations in large granular lymphocyte leukemia. Clones were sequenced by immunoSEQ multiplex PCR, and TCRdb holds only the in-frame ones, with some missing. The repertoire has some 25,000 clones, around 93% of them found once; the top ten carry around 6.4%. Study-level points and caveats: Every T-cell large granular lymphocyte leukemia patient had at least one immunodominant TCR beta clonotype.

For these receptors, no antigen is known. Input material: peripheral blood mononuclear cells. These receptors originate from a middle-aged man with T-cell large granular lymphocyte leukemia. Some clones in this sample may be carry-over from other donors' samples.

The chain couples TRBV5-1 to TRBJ2-7, with 7 positions matching TRBD1. The CDR3 has 14 residues. Germline CDR1 is SGHRS and CDR2 is YFSETQ. The J segment lost 0 bases and the V segment lost 0 bases, leaving 0 bases of the junction unmatched. The CDR3 sequence: CASSLGDSSYEQYF. In nucleotides, the CDR3 is TGCGCCAGCAGCTTGGGGGACAGCTCCTACGAGCAGTACTTC.

The CDR3 reads CASSFGGAGGELFF. CDR3 sequence (DNA): TGCGCCAGCAGCTTTGGGGGCGCCGGCGGGGAGCTGTTTTTT. This chain uses TRBV5-1 with TRBJ2-2; a possible D gene is TRBD1 (6 bases). Germline CDR1 is SGHRS and CDR2 is YFSETQ. V was clipped by 2 bases and J by 7 bases, with 12 bases between them. CDR3 length equals 14 residues. Together with reference TRBV5-1 and TRBJ2-2, the CDR3 gives the full variable domain: KAGVTQTPRYLIKTRGQQVTLSCSPISGHRSVSWYQQTPGQGLQFLFEYFSETQRNKGNFPGRFSGRQFSNSRSEMNVSTLELGDSALYLCASSFGGAGGELFFGEGSRLTVL.

The count of this clone is one. The chain uses TRBV19 and TRBJ1-1; no firm D call. Per germline, CDR1 LNHDA and CDR2 SQIVND (reference sequence). The V end lost 5 bases, the J end lost 11 bases, and 15 bases lay between the germline ends. This CDR3 spans 12 amino acids. Here the CDR3 reads CASSLTPWVAFF. Written as DNA, the CDR3 is TGTGCCAGTAGTCTTACGCCTTGGGTGGCTTTCTTT.

The chain employs TRBV4-2 and TRBJ1-5; the D is unclear. CDR3 size: 17 residues. Trimming took 1 base from V and 0 from J, leaving 13 bases between them. Germline-derived CDR1 and CDR2 are LGHNA and YNFKEQ. For the CDR3, the DNA is TGTGCCAGCAGCCAAGTAGGAGGGAAGGGTAGCAATCAGCCCCAGCATTTT. Residues: CASSQVGGKGSNQPQHF.

The chain employs TRBV10-2 and TRBJ1-3, with D unresolved. This CDR3 has 12 residues. Germline V gene sequence: CDR1 WSHSY, CDR2 SAAADI. Trimming stripped 7 bases from V and 0 bases from J, with 4 bases between. The CDR3 loop is CASTASGNTIYF. Written as DNA, the CDR3 is TGCGCCAGCACAGCCTCTGGAAACACCATATATTTT.

J is TRBJ2-3 and V is TRBV18, with 8 nucleotides matching TRBD2. V trimming: 3 bases; J trimming: 4 bases; junction bases outside the gene matches: 0. Germline-derived CDR1 and CDR2 are KGHSH and LQKENI. The CDR3 sequence is 13 residues long. This chain's CDR3 is CASSPRGADTQYF. The CDR3 region has the DNA TGTGCCAGCTCACCGCGGGGGGCAGATACGCAGTATTTT.

This clone has only one observation. This chain connects TRBV7-2 to TRBJ2-7; unclear D gene. Trimming removed 6 bases at V and 1 base at J, with 13 bases between. Germline V lookup: CDR1 SGHTA, CDR2 FQGNSA. This CDR3 spans 14 amino acids. CDR3 DNA sequence: TGTGCCAGCAGTACGGACCCGAAATCCTACGAGCAGTACTTC. This codes for CASSTDPKSYEQYF.

The V and J genes are TRBV30 and TRBJ2-5, with TRBD1 matching 9 bases. The CDR3 is 13 residues long. The V gene's germline CDR1 is GTSNPN and CDR2 SVGIG (reference sequence). V trimming: 3 bases; J trimming: 3 bases; junction bases outside the gene matches: 2. Here the CDR3 DNA reads TGTGCCTGGAGCAGACAGGGGGAAGAGACCCAGTACTTC. It yields the protein CAWSRQGEETQYF.

The chain recombines TRBV2 with TRBJ2-1; TRBD2 matches 9 bases. V shed 4 bases, J shed 2 bases, and the junction held 6 bases outside the gene matches. Per germline, CDR1 SNHLY and CDR2 FYNNEI. The CDR3 has 16 amino acids. In DNA, the CDR3 is TGTGCCAGCAGTGGACCCCGCGGGGGGGCCTACAATGAGCAGTTCTTC. Its protein is CASSGPRGGAYNEQFF.

This sequence joins TRBV25-1 and TRBJ1-1, with TRBD1 matching over 8 bases. CDR1 is MGHDK and CDR2 is SYGVNS in the germline V gene. The CDR3 is 13 amino acids. Trimming cost V 4 bases and J 13 bases; bases outside gene matches: 11. CDR3 sequence (DNA): TGTGCCAGCAGTGTCACCGGGACAGGAGAGGATTTCTTT. It is translated as CASSVTGTGEDFF.

The rearrangement uses TRBV30 and TRBJ1-2, with 10 bases fitting TRBD1. CDR1 GTSNPN and CDR2 SVGIG come from the germline V gene (reference sequence). CDR3 size: 15 residues. V shed 1 base, J shed 4 bases, and the junction held 6 bases outside the gene matches. The DNA for the CDR3 is TGTGCCTGGAGTGCGGGACAGGGGTCCATCTATGGCTACACCTTC. Amino acid sequence: CAWSAGQGSIYGYTF.

The chain carries TRBV5-1 and TRBJ2-3, with TRBD1 identical over 8 bases. The germline CDR1 and CDR2 sequences are SGHRS and YFSETQ. The CDR3 covers 15 residues. Germline trimming cut 4 bases from V and 1 base from J; bases unmatched to any gene: 5. CDR3 bases: TGCGCCAGCAGCCCAGGGGGCTGGGGCACAGATACGCAGTATTTT. Its protein product is CASSPGGWGTDTQYF. The full variable domain, completed using reference TRBV5-1 and TRBJ2-3, is KAGVTQTPRYLIKTRGQQVTLSCSPISGHRSVSWYQQTPGQGLQFLFEYFSETQRNKGNFPGRFSGRQFSNSRSEMNVSTLELGDSALYLCASSPGGWGTDTQYFGPGTRLTVL.

The gene calls are TRBV27 and TRBJ1-2; D unclear. Germline V gives CDR1 MNHEY, CDR2 SMNVEV (reference sequence). The CDR3 loop spans 13 amino acids. Deletions cut 3 bases from V and 1 base from J, with 6 bases between. CDR3 sequence reads: CASSFYNNYGYTF. The CDR3 DNA reads as TGTGCCAGCAGTTTCTACAATAACTATGGCTACACCTTC.

This chain connects TRBV5-1 to TRBJ2-1; 8 bases are shared with TRBD2. The CDR3 length is 16 residues. Germline lookup yields CDR1 SGHRS and CDR2 YFSETQ. Losses at the gene ends were 4 bases for V and 6 bases for J; bases not matched to a gene: 12. The CDR3, as DNA: TGCGCCAGCAGCCCCGCAGGAGCGGGGGCCTTCAATGAGCAGTTCTTC. It translates to CASSPAGAGAFNEQFF.

The chain employs TRBV7-9 and TRBJ2-3; a weak D match, TRBD2 (5 bases). There are 15 residues in the CDR3. The V end lost 2 bases, the J end lost 3 bases, and 12 bases lay between the germline ends. The V gene's germline CDR1 is SEHNR and CDR2 FQNEAQ (reference sequence). CDR3 in DNA: TGTGCCAGCAGCTTATATCCTAGCCTGACAGATACGCAGTATTTT. Translated, it gives CASSLYPSLTDTQYF.

The chain has TRBV6-5 and TRBJ2-1, with D perhaps matching TRBD1 or TRBD2 (5 bases each). This CDR3 has 16 amino acids. The V gene lost 0 bases and the J gene lost 7 bases, with 16 bases spanning the gap. Looked up from germline, CDR1 is MNHEY and CDR2 is SVGAGI. The CDR3 DNA reads as TGTGCCAGCAGTTACTCGACAGATACCGGGGTGAATGAGCAGTTCTTC. This translates into CASSYSTDTGVNEQFF.

The chain uses TRBV11-2 and TRBJ1-3; D not resolved. Between the trimmed V and J ends, which lost 2 bases and 4 bases, there was a span of 12 bases. Germline V gene data show CDR1 as SGHAT and CDR2 as FQNNGV. This CDR3 is built from 15 residues. CDR3: CASSLMALNGNTIYF. In DNA form, the CDR3 reads TGTGCCAGCAGCTTAATGGCGTTGAACGGAAACACCATATATTTT.

The chain couples TRBV19 to TRBJ1-5; D is undetermined. V dropped 1 base and J dropped 2 bases, with 9 bases sitting between them. The CDR3 length is 15 residues. Germline V CDR1 and CDR2: LNHDA, SQIVND (reference sequence). This chain's CDR3 is CASSIAGLGNQPQHF. The DNA for the CDR3 is TGTGCCAGTAGTATAGCAGGTCTCGGCAATCAGCCCCAGCATTTT. Supplemented by reference TRBV19 and TRBJ1-5, the full variable domain reads DGGITQSPKYLFRKEGQNVTLSCEQNLNHDAMYWYRQDPGQGLRLIYYSQIVNDFQKGDIAEGYSVSREKKESFPLTVTSAQKNPTAFYLCASSIAGLGNQPQHFGDGTRLSIL.

This chain connects TRBV5-4 to TRBJ2-7; tentative D call: TRBD1 (6 bases). The length of the CDR3 is 13 residues. The V gene's germline CDR1 is SGHNT and CDR2 YYREEE (reference sequence). V was clipped by 1 base and J by 5 bases, with 10 bases between them. The CDR3 DNA reads as TGTGCCAGCAGCTTGAACAGGGACCACGAGCAGTACTTC. Translation: CASSLNRDHEQYF.